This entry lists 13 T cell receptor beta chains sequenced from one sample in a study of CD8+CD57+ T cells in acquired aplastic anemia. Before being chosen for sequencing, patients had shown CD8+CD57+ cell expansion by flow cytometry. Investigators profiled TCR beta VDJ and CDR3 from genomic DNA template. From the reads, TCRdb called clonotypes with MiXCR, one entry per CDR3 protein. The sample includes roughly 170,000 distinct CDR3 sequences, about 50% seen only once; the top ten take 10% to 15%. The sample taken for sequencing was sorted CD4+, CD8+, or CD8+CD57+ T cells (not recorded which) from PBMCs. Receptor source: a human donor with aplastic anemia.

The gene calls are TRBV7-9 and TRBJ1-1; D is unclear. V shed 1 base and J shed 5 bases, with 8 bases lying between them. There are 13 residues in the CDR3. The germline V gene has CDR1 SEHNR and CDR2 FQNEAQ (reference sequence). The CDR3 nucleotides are TGTGCCAGCAGCTTAGAAGGGAAGACTGAAGCTTTCTTT. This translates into CASSLEGKTEAFF. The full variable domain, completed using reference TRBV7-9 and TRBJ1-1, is DTGVSQNPRHKITKRGQNVTFRCDPISEHNRLYWYRQTLGQGPEFLTYFQNEAQLEKSRLLSDRFSAERPKGSFSTLEIQRTEQGDSAMYLCASSLEGKTEAFFGQGTRLTVV.

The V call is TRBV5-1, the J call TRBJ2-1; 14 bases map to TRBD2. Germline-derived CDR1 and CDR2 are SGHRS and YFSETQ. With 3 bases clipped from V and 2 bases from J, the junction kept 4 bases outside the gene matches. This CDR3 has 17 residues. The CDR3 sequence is CASSSGLAGETYNEQFF. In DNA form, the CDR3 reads TGCGCCAGCAGCTCGGGACTAGCGGGGGAAACCTACAATGAGCAGTTCTTC.

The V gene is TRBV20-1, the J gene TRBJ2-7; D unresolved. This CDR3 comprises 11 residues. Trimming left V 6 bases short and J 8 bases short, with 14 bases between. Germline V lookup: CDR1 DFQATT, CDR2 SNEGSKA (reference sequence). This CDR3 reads CSATPSTQQYF. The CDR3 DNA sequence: TGCAGTGCCACCCCCTCCACGCAGCAGTACTTC.

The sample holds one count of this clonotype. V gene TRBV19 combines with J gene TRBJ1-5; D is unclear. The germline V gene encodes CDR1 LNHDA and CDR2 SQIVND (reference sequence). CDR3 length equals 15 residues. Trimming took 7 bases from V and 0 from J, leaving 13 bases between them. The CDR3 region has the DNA TGTGCCAGTAACCCTACAGAATATAGCAATCAGCCCCAGCATTTT. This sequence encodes CASNPTEYSNQPQHF. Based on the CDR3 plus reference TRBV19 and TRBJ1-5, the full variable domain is DGGITQSPKYLFRKEGQNVTLSCEQNLNHDAMYWYRQDPGQGLRLIYYSQIVNDFQKGDIAEGYSVSREKKESFPLTVTSAQKNPTAFYLCASNPTEYSNQPQHFGDGTRLSIL.

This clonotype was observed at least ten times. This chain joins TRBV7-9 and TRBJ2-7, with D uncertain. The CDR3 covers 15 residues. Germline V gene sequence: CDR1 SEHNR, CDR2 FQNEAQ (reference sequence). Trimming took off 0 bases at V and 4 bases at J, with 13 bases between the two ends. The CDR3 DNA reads TGTGCCAGCAGCTTAGCTGTAACCCCTCGGTACGAGCAGTACTTC. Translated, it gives CASSLAVTPRYEQYF.

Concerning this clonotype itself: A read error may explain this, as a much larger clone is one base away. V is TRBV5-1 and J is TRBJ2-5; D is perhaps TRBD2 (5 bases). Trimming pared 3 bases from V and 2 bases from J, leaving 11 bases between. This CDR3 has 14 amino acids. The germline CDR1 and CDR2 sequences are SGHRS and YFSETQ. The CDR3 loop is CASSSGRDQETQYF. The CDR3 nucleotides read TGCGCCAGCAGCTCTGGACGGGATCAAGAGACCCAGTACTTC.

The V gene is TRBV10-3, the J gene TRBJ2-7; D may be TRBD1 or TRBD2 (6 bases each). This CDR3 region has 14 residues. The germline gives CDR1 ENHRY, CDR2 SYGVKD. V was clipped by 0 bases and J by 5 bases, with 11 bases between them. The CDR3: CAISESRGLHEQYF. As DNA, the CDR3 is TGTGCCATCAGTGAGTCACGGGGGCTCCACGAGCAGTACTTC.

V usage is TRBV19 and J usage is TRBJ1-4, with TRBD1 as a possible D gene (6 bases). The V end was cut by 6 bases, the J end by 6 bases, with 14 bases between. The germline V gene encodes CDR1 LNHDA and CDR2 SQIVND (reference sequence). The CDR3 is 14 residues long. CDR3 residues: CASRAQGGHEKLFF. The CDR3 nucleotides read TGTGCCAGTAGAGCTCAAGGGGGGCATGAAAAACTGTTTTTT.

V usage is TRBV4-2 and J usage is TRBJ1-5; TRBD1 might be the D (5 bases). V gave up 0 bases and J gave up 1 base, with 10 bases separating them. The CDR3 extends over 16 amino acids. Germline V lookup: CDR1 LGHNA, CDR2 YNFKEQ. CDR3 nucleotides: TGTGCCAGCAGCCAAGATGCAGGGAGGAGCAATCAGCCCCAGCATTTT. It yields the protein CASSQDAGRSNQPQHF.

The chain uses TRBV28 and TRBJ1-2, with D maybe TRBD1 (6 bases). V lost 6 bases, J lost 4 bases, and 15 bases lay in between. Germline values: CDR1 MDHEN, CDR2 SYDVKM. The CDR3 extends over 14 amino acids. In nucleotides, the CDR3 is TGTGCCAGCAGCCTACAGGGTTCACTCTATGGCTACACCTTC. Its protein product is CASSLQGSLYGYTF.

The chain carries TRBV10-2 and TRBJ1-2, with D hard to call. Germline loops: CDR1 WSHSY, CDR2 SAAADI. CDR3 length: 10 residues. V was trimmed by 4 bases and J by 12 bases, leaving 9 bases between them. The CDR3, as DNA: TGCGCCAGCAGTGCAGTTGGAAACACCTTC. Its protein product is CASSAVGNTF.

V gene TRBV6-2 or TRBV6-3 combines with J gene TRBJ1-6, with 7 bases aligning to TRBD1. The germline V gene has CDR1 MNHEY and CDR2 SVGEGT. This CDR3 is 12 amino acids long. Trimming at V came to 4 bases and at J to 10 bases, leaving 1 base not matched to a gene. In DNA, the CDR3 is TGTGCCAGCAGTTTGGGACAGTCACCCCTCCACTTT. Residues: CASSLGQSPLHF.

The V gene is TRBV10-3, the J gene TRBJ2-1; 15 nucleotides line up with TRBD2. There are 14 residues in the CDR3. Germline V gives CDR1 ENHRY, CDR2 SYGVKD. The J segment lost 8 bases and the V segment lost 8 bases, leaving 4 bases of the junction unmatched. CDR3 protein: CAIAGLAGGHEQFF. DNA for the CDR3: TGTGCCATCGCTGGACTAGCGGGGGGGCATGAGCAGTTCTTC.